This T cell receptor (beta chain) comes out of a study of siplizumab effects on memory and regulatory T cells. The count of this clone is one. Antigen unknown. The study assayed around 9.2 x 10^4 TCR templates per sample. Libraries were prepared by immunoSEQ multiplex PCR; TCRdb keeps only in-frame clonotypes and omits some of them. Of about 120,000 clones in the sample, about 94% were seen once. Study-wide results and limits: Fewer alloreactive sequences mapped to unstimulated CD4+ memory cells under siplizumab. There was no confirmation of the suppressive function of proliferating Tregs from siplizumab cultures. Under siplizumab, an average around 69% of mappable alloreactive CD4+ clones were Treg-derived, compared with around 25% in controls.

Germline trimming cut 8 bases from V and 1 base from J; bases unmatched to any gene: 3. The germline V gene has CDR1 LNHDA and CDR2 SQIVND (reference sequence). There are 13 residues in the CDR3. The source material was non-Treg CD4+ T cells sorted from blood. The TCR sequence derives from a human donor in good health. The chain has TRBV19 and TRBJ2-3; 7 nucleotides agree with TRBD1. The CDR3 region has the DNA TGTGCCAGTCGAGACAGGGGCACAGATACGCAGTATTTT. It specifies CASRDRGTDTQYF.